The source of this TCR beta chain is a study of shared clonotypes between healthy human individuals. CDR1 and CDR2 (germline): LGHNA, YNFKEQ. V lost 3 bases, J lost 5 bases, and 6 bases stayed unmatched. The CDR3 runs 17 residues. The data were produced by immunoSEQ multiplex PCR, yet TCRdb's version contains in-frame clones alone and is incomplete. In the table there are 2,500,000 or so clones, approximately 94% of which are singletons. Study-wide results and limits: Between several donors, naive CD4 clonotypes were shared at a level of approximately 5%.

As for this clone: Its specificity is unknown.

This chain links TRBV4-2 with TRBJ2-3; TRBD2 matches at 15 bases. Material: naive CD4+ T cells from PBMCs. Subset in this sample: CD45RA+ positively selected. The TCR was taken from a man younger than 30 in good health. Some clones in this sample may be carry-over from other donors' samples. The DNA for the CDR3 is TGTGCCAGCAGCCAGGGACTAGCGGGAGGCATTGTAGATACGCAGTATTTT. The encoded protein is CASSQGLAGGIVDTQYF.